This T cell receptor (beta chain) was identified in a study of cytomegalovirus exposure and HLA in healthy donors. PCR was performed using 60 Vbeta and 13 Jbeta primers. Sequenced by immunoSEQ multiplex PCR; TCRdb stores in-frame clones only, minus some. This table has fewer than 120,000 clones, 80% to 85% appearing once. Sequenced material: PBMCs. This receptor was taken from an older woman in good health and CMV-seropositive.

CDR3 in DNA: TGTGCCAGCAATCCTCGGGGAGGACCACCCTACGAGCAGTACTTC. Amino acids: CASNPRGGPPYEQYF. V is TRBV6-5 and J is TRBJ2-7; maybe TRBD2 (6 bases). The CDR3 runs to 15 residues. V lost 7 bases and J lost 2, with 18 bases in between. Germline-derived CDR1 and CDR2 are MNHEY and SVGAGI.